This entry is about one T cell receptor (beta chain). The data originate from a study of blood T cell repertoires in COVID-19. Clones were sequenced by immunoSEQ multiplex PCR, and TCRdb holds only the in-frame ones, with some missing. The table lists 270,000 or so clones, 91% of them singletons. Sequencing used PBMCs or T cells enriched from blood (not recorded which). This clonotype was obtained from a man aged 35-49 years who had been exposed to COVID-19.

The CDR3 nucleotides read TGTGCCAGCAGCTCCCAGGGGGGTAGAGACAATGAGCAGTTCTTC. As protein: CASSSQGGRDNEQFF. The chain couples TRBV7-2 to TRBJ2-1; D might be TRBD1 (7 bases). In germline, CDR1 is SGHTA, CDR2 FQGNSA. The CDR3 totals 15 residues. Trimming took off 4 bases at V and 5 bases at J, with 15 bases between the two ends.